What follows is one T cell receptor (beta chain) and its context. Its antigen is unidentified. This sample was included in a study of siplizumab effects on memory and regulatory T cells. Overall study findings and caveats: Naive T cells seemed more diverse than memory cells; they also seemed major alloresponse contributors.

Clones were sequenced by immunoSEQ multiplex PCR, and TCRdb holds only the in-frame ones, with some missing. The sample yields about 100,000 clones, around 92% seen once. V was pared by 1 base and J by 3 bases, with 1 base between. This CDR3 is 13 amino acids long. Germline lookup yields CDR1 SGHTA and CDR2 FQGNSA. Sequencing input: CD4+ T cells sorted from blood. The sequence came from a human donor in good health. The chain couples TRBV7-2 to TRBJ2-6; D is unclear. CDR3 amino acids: CASSLDGANVLTF. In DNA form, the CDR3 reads TGTGCCAGCAGCTTAGATGGGGCCAACGTCCTGACTTTC.